These T cell receptor beta chains were read from a single sample in a study of T cell responses to AZD1222 COVID-19 vaccine. TCRdb's copy holds only in-frame clones and misses some; the assay was immunoSEQ multiplex PCR. The sample carries roughly 150,000 clones, 80% to 95% recorded once. Here the sequenced sample was peripheral blood, taken on day 0 of AZD1222 vaccination. Every receptor here comes from an adult in good health. Each CDR3 is given with its conserved first and last residue. A D gene is named only where the DNA matches it firmly. Only part of the rows carry a size: once, few, many, or a class if the clone is expanded.

TGTGCCAGCAGTCCGAGTCCCAATCAGCCCCAGCATTTT	CASSPSPNQPQHF	-	-	TRBV12-3/TRBV12-4	TRBJ1-5
TGTGCCAGCAGCCCAGGGCTAAAAGGCTACACCTTC	CASSPGLKGYTF	-	-	TRBV12-3/TRBV12-4	TRBJ1-2
TGTGCCAGCAGTTACTCGACAATGGCGCACACTGAAGCTTTCTTT	CASSYSTMAHTEAFF	-	-	TRBV6-5	TRBJ1-1
TGCGCCAGCAGCCTCAGCACAGATACGCAGTATTTT	CASSLSTDTQYF	-	-	TRBV5-1	TRBJ2-3
TGTGCCAGTAGTATAATTTCGGCGGGGGGTTACCAAGAGACCCAGTACTTC	CASSIISAGGYQETQYF	once	TRBD2	TRBV19	TRBJ2-5
TGTGCCAGCAGCTTGCTAGACAATAATTCACCCCTCCACTTT	CASSLLDNNSPLHF	-	-	TRBV5-4	TRBJ1-6
TGTGCCAGCAGTGACTATCTAGCGGGAATCCATGAGCAGTTCTTC	CASSDYLAGIHEQFF	-	TRBD2	TRBV6-4	TRBJ2-1
TGTGCCAGTAGTATCTCCGGGACAGGGGGTGAAAAACTGTTTTTT	CASSISGTGGEKLFF	-	TRBD1	TRBV19	TRBJ1-4
TGTGCCAGCAGCCAAGGACGGGAGCAGTACTTC	CASSQGREQYF	few	-	TRBV14	TRBJ2-7
TGCAGCGTTGGCCTGAAGGGGGGCTCCTACAATGAGCAGTTCTTC	CSVGLKGGSYNEQFF	-	-	TRBV29-1	TRBJ2-1
TGTGCCAGCAGTATCCGGCTGGGGGAGCAGTTCTTC	CASSIRLGEQFF	-	-	TRBV6-5	TRBJ2-1
TGTGCCAGCAGTGAAATGGGCTTAGATGGCTACACCTTC	CASSEMGLDGYTF	-	-	TRBV2	TRBJ1-2
TGTGCCAGCCAACCCCTGACTGAAGCTTTCTTT	CASQPLTEAFF	-	-	TRBV18	TRBJ1-1
TGTGCCAGCAGCGGAGCCCCAGGGTTCTCCTACGAGCAGTACTTC	CASSGAPGFSYEQYF	-	-	TRBV9	TRBJ2-7
TGTGCCAGCAGCGCTGGGTTAAATCAGCCCCAGCATTTT	CASSAGLNQPQHF	-	-	TRBV2	TRBJ1-5
TGTGCCAGCAGCTTCAGTCAGAACACTGAAGCTTTCTTT	CASSFSQNTEAFF	-	-	TRBV7-8	TRBJ1-1
TGCGCCAGCAGCGAAGGACTTGAAGATACGCAGTATTTT	CASSEGLEDTQYF	-	-	TRBV4-3	TRBJ2-3
TGTGCCAGCAGCTTAAGCCCGGACTTGTACGGGCAGTTCTTC	CASSLSPDLYGQFF	-	-	TRBV7-2	TRBJ2-1
TGCGCCAGCAGTGAGTCAGATACGCAGTATTTT	CASSESDTQYF	-	-	TRBV10-2	TRBJ2-3
TGTGCCAGCAGCACGAGCGGAGCAGGGGGATTTGGCTACACCTTC	CASSTSGAGGFGYTF	-	TRBD1	TRBV5-4	TRBJ1-2
TGTGCCAGCAGCTTGACTAGCGGGAGCTACGAGCAGTACTTC	CASSLTSGSYEQYF	once	TRBD2	TRBV27	TRBJ2-7
TGCGCCAGCACCAGGGAAAGGGCTGGGAGTGAGCAGTTCTTC	CASTRERAGSEQFF	-	-	TRBV4-3	TRBJ2-1
TGTGCCAGCAGCCAAGGATTGAGGGCGGGGGCCTACGAGCAGTACTTC	CASSQGLRAGAYEQYF	-	TRBD2	TRBV3-1/TRBV3-2	TRBJ2-7
TGCGCCAGCAGCTTGGAAGGGGGGGCCAACTATGGCTACACCTTC	CASSLEGGANYGYTF	-	-	TRBV5-1	TRBJ1-2
TGTGCCAGCAGCGGGGGGAGCGGCAGCACAGATACGCAGTATTTT	CASSGGSGSTDTQYF	-	-	TRBV9	TRBJ2-3
TGTGCCAGCAGCTTCGGCGTAGAGACCCAGTACTTC	CASSFGVETQYF	-	-	TRBV7-9	TRBJ2-5
TGTGCCAGCTCAGTGGGACTAAAGAACACTGAAGCTTTCTTT	CASSVGLKNTEAFF	-	-	TRBV18	TRBJ1-1
TGTGCCAGCTCACCCTCTCTGGGGGGAAACACAGATACGCAGTATTTT	CASSPSLGGNTDTQYF	-	-	TRBV18	TRBJ2-3
TGTGCCAGCCACCCGGGGGGTGGGGCCAACGTCCTGACTTTC	CASHPGGGANVLTF	-	TRBD2	TRBV2	TRBJ2-6